These T cell receptor beta chains were read from a single sample in a study of T-cell memory formation after mild COVID-19. TCRdb reanalysed the 5' RACE reads using MiXCR and keeps one entry per CDR3 protein. The data contain hundreds of thousands of distinct CDR3 sequences, 20% to 25% of them singletons. The sequenced sample was PBMCs or a T cell subset sorted from them (not recorded which). Receptors were obtained from an adult woman who had mild COVID-19 (a few samples of this study predate the infection). Cell type and time point are not known. The CDR3 runs from the conserved cysteine through the conserved F or W. A D gene is named only where the DNA matches it firmly. The size entry is marked missing in some rows and otherwise reads once, few, many or a size class.

D gene,V gene,J gene,clone size,CDR3 DNA,CDR3 protein
NA,TRBV12-3/TRBV12-4,TRBJ2-5,few,TGTGCCAGCACTGTAACAGGGTGGGAGACCCAGTACTTC,CASTVTGWETQYF
TRBD1,TRBV19,TRBJ2-4,few,TGTGCCAGTAGTGAAGGGGGCAGGAACATTCAGTACTTC,CASSEGGRNIQYF
TRBD2,TRBV7-2,TRBJ2-1,few,TGTGCCAGCAGCTTAGAGGGCCTAGCGGGAGGGCATGAGCAGTTCTTC,CASSLEGLAGGHEQFF
NA,TRBV3-1,TRBJ2-3,NA,TGTGCCAGCAGCCGGAGGATATACACAGATACGCAGTATTTT,CASSRRIYTDTQYF
NA,TRBV7-2,TRBJ1-2,NA,TGTGCCAGCAGCTCGACCAACCCACTGGGGTATGGCTACACCTTC,CASSSTNPLGYGYTF
TRBD2,TRBV12-3/TRBV12-4,TRBJ2-1,many,TGTGCCAGCAGTACCAGCGGGGAGGGTACAAATGAGCAGTTCTTC,CASSTSGEGTNEQFF
TRBD1,TRBV5-1,TRBJ1-1,many,TGCGCCAGCAGCGGATACGGGACAGGGGGAAACACTGAAGCTTTCTTT,CASSGYGTGGNTEAFF
TRBD1,TRBV20-1,TRBJ2-7,few,TGCAGAGCTGGACAGGCCCTCGGGCACGAGCAGTACTTC,CRAGQALGHEQYF
TRBD2,TRBV7-6,TRBJ2-2,few,TGTGCCAGCAGGGGACTAGCGAGCACCGGGGAGCTGTTTTTT,CASRGLASTGELFF
NA,TRBV7-8,TRBJ2-7,NA,TGTGCCAGCAGCTCCGGGGTGACGGACGAGCAGTACTTC,CASSSGVTDEQYF
TRBD1,TRBV7-9,TRBJ2-7,NA,TGTGCCAGCAGCCTCAGCCGACGGGACAGCTACGAGCAGTACTTC,CASSLSRRDSYEQYF
NA,TRBV12-3/TRBV12-4,TRBJ2-2,NA,TGTGCCAGCACCCACAACGGGGAGCTGTTTTTT,CASTHNGELFF
NA,TRBV7-9,TRBJ2-3,NA,TGTGCCAGCAGCTCCCCTTTGGACCGCGGCACAGATACGCAGTATTTT,CASSSPLDRGTDTQYF
TRBD1,TRBV7-9,TRBJ2-1,few,TGTGCCAGCAGCTTAGCGGGACAGGGCTTCTACAATGAGCAGTTCTTC,CASSLAGQGFYNEQFF
NA,TRBV6-1,TRBJ2-2,few,TGTGCCAGCAGGCCGGGACAGAACACCGGGGAGCTGTTTTTT,CASRPGQNTGELFF
TRBD1,TRBV5-1,TRBJ2-7,few,TGCGCCAGCAGCTCTACTCCCGGGACAGGGGGCAGCGAGCAGTACTTC,CASSSTPGTGGSEQYF
TRBD1,TRBV3-1,TRBJ1-2,many,TGTGCCAGCAGCCAAGTTACAGGGGGCGCATCGGATGGCTACACCTTC,CASSQVTGGASDGYTF
NA,TRBV3-1,TRBJ2-1,many,TGTGCCAGCAGCGACTACCCTTCGAGGAATGAGCAGTTCTTC,CASSDYPSRNEQFF
TRBD1,TRBV7-3,TRBJ2-1,few,TGTGCCAGCAGCTCCCTCGACAGGGGGTACAATGAGCAGTTCTTC,CASSSLDRGYNEQFF
NA,TRBV27,TRBJ1-1,NA,TGTGCCAGCAGTGCCCAGGCATCCGAAGCTTTCTTT,CASSAQASEAFF
TRBD2,TRBV5-1,TRBJ2-5,NA,TGCGCCAGCAGCCCGGAGCGGGGCGGGGAGACCCAGTACTTC,CASSPERGGETQYF
NA,TRBV6-5,TRBJ1-2,few,TGTGCCAGCTGTGGGGTTAACTATGGCTACACCTTC,CASCGVNYGYTF
NA,TRBV14,TRBJ2-1,many,TGTGCCAGCAGCCGGAATCTAGGAAACACCTACAATGAGCAGTTCTTC,CASSRNLGNTYNEQFF
NA,TRBV20-1,TRBJ1-5,once,TGCAGTGCTAGAGATCTCACTAATCAGCCCCAGCATTTT,CSARDLTNQPQHF
TRBD1,TRBV2,TRBJ2-3,NA,TGTGCCACCCGGGACAGGCCAACACAAGATACGCAGTATTTT,CATRDRPTQDTQYF
NA,TRBV3-1,TRBJ2-5,NA,TGTGCCAGCAGCCCCCAGGGAAAAGGGGTAGAGACCCAGTACTTC,CASSPQGKGVETQYF
NA,TRBV18,TRBJ1-1,NA,TGTGCCAGCTCGCCGGACAAGATGATGAACACTGAAGCTTTCTTT,CASSPDKMMNTEAFF